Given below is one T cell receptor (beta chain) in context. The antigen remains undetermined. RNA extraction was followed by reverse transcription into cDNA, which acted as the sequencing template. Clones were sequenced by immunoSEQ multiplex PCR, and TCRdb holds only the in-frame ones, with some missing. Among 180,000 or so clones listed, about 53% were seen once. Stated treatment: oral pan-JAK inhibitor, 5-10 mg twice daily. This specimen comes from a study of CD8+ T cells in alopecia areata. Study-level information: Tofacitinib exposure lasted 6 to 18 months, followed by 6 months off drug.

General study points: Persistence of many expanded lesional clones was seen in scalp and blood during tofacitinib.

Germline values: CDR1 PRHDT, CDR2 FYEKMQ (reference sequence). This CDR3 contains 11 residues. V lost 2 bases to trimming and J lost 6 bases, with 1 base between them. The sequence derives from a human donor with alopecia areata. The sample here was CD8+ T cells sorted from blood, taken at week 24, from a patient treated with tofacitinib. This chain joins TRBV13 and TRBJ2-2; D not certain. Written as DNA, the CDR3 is TGTGCCAGCAGCTTATCCGGGGAGCTGTTTTTT. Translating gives CASSLSGELFF.